This T cell receptor (beta chain) is from a study of T-cell memory formation after mild COVID-19. Germline V gives CDR1 SGHTA, CDR2 FQGTGA. V lost 5 bases and J lost 0, with 10 bases in between. The CDR3 consists of 14 residues. As regards this clonotype: The antigen is not known.

TCRalpha and TCRbeta libraries used 5'RACE with constant-segment primers and UMIs. TCRdb itself ran the 5' RACE reads through MiXCR, one entry per CDR3 protein. The sample includes around 310,000 distinct CDR3 sequences, around a fifth of them seen just once. Study-wide points: For contracting clones, CD4+ ones sat mainly in CM and EM, CD8+ in EMRA.

The sample consisted of PBMCs or a T cell subset sorted from them (not recorded which). The receptor was isolated from a man between 18 and 29 years old who had mild COVID-19 (a few samples of this study predate the infection). Cell type and time point are not known. The rearrangement links TRBV7-3 to TRBJ1-1, with D possibly TRBD1 on 6 matching bases. This chain's CDR3 is CASSTGSLNTEAFF. In DNA, the CDR3 is TGTGCCAGCAGCACAGGGTCCCTGAACACTGAAGCTTTCTTT.